The present entry profiles one TCR beta chain with its context. Antigen: not known. Positively selected for CCR7, the CD45RO-negative cells used as naive CD8 cells excluded terminally differentiated effector memory CD45RA+ cells. This sample was taken from a study of shared clonotypes between healthy human individuals. Study results and caveats: Memory subsets had estimated richness that was generally smaller than that of naive subsets. It was only blood that was sampled, and tissue repertoires likely differ.

The input for sorted-subset replicate PCRs was around 0.2 ug DNA, some 28,000 T cell genomes. Clones were read by immunoSEQ multiplex PCR, and TCRdb kept only the in-frame ones, dropping some. Found here are some 580,000 clones, more than 95% of them singletons; the top ten hold more than 0.3%. CDR3 length equals 12 residues. Losses at the gene ends were 5 bases for V and 4 bases for J; bases not matched to a gene: 0. Per the germline V gene, CDR1 is GTSNPN and CDR2 is SVGIG (reference sequence). This chain joins TRBV30 and TRBJ1-4; 8 nucleotides line up with TRBD1. The receptor's source is a man in his thirties or forties in good health. The source material was naive CD8+ T cells sorted from blood. The CDR3 sequence is CAWGQGNEKLFF. The CDR3 region has the DNA TGTGCCTGGGGACAGGGTAATGAAAAACTGTTTTTT.